Listed below are T cell receptor beta chains from one sample, sequenced in a study of cytomegalovirus exposure and HLA in healthy donors. The repertoire was sequenced with immunoSEQ multiplex PCR; TCRdb's copy has only in-frame clones and lacks some. The table includes about 170,000 clones, approximately 82% detected once. Sequenced material: PBMCs. The receptors originated from a male donor in good health and CMV-seronegative. Both conserved end residues are part of each CDR3. The D gene is left open where the match is weak. Expanded clones get a size class; other rows say once, few or many, or leave the size out.

d_call,v_call,j_call,clone_size,cdr3_aa,cdr3_nt
.,TRBV11-2,TRBJ2-1,.,CASSKKGDEQFF,TGTGCCAGCAGCAAGAAGGGGGATGAGCAGTTCTTC
.,TRBV10-3,TRBJ2-7,.,CAIRGHEKNYEQYF,TGTGCCATCAGAGGACACGAAAAAAACTACGAGCAGTACTTC
.,TRBV7-9,TRBJ1-5,.,CASSPGHQPQHF,TGTGCCAGCAGCCCAGGGCATCAGCCCCAGCATTTT
TRBD1,TRBV10-1,TRBJ2-7,.,CASSVALGTAYEQYF,TGCGCCAGCAGTGTTGCGTTAGGGACAGCGTACGAGCAGTACTTC
TRBD2,TRBV6-6,TRBJ2-3,.,CASSNSGRGTDTQYF,TGTGCCAGCAGCAATAGCGGGAGGGGGACAGATACGCAGTATTTT
.,TRBV5-1,TRBJ2-3,.,CASSFWGSGSTDTQYF,TGCGCCAGCAGCTTTTGGGGGAGCGGGAGCACAGATACGCAGTATTTT
TRBD1,TRBV2,TRBJ2-7,.,CASSRDRSYEQYF,TGTGCCAGCAGCCGGGACAGATCCTACGAGCAGTACTTC
.,TRBV29-1,TRBJ2-5,.,CSGTTGYEETQYF,TGCAGCGGCACAACAGGGTATGAAGAGACCCAGTACTTC
.,TRBV28,TRBJ2-7,.,CASSFLARVPYEQYF,TGTGCCAGCAGTTTTCTGGCGCGGGTACCCTACGAGCAGTACTTC
TRBD1,TRBV19,TRBJ1-1,.,CASSWGTGEAFF,TGTGCCAGTAGTTGGGGGACAGGCGAAGCTTTCTTT
.,TRBV12-5,TRBJ1-1,few,CASGPNRENTEAFF,TGTGCTAGTGGACCGAACAGGGAAAACACTGAAGCTTTCTTT
TRBD1,TRBV6-5,TRBJ2-5,.,CASSLGQERRETQYF,TGTGCCAGCAGCCTCGGACAGGAAAGGAGAGAGACCCAGTACTTC
.,TRBV2,TRBJ1-5,once,CASRGRSGGNQPQHF,TGTGCCAGCAGGGGCAGGTCGGGGGGCAATCAGCCCCAGCATTTT
TRBD1,TRBV6-1,TRBJ2-1,.,CASSIDRGAPKEQFF,TGTGCCAGCAGTATCGACAGGGGGGCACCTAAAGAGCAGTTCTTC
.,TRBV11-3,TRBJ2-2,.,CASSLGATGELFF,TGTGCCAGCAGCTTAGGAGCCACCGGGGAGCTGTTTTTT
.,TRBV9,TRBJ1-1,.,CASSVEAQAYTEAFF,TGTGCCAGCAGCGTAGAAGCCCAAGCATACACTGAAGCTTTCTTT
.,TRBV6-5,TRBJ2-7,.,CASSYDRRKYEQYF,TGTGCCAGCAGTTACGACAGGCGAAAATACGAGCAGTACTTC
.,TRBV7-8,TRBJ1-2,.,CASGSDEGLPYGYTF,TGTGCCAGCGGCTCTGACGAGGGATTACCCTATGGCTACACCTTC
.,TRBV9,TRBJ1-4,.,CASSKRVAGGEKLFF,TGTGCCAGCAGCAAGCGGGTCGCGGGAGGTGAAAAACTGTTTTTT
.,TRBV7-7,TRBJ2-1,.,CASSQTGPLAGGEQFF,TGTGCCAGCAGCCAGACAGGGCCTCTCGCCGGGGGTGAGCAGTTCTTC
.,TRBV23-1,TRBJ2-2,.,CASSQYYCLFCTSEGDTGELFF,TGCGCCAGCAGTCAATACTACTGTCTTTTTTGTACTAGTGAAGGAGACACCGGGGAGCTGTTTTTT
TRBD2,TRBV11-3,TRBJ2-3,.,CASSPSGRGETQYF,TGTGCCAGCAGCCCTAGCGGGAGAGGGGAGACGCAGTATTTT
.,TRBV28,TRBJ1-5,.,CASSLEGSNSNQPQHF,TGTGCCAGCAGTTTAGAGGGTTCTAATAGCAATCAGCCCCAGCATTTT
.,TRBV6-1,TRBJ1-2,.,CASSDTGIYGYTF,TGTGCCAGCAGTGACACAGGGATCTATGGCTACACCTTC
TRBD2,TRBV28,TRBJ2-1,once,CASSLGLAEGGEQFF,TGTGCCAGCAGTCTAGGCCTAGCGGAGGGAGGTGAGCAGTTCTTC
.,TRBV7-9,TRBJ1-2,.,CASSLIDGYTF,TGCGCCAGCAGCCTGATAGATGGCTACACCTTC
.,TRBV25-1,TRBJ2-1,.,CASSITGNNEQFF,TGTGCCAGCAGTATCACAGGGAACAATGAGCAGTTCTTC
TRBD1,TRBV5-6,TRBJ1-2,.,CASSGQGAGGYTF,TGTGCCAGCAGTGGACAGGGGGCTGGTGGCTACACCTTC
.,TRBV7-7,TRBJ2-5,.,CASSTDSQETQYF,TGTGCCAGCAGCACCGACTCGCAAGAGACCCAGTACTTC
TRBD2,TRBV4-2,TRBJ2-2,.,CASSRGLAQSNTGELFF,TGTGCCAGCAGCCGAGGACTAGCGCAGTCGAACACCGGGGAGCTGTTTTTT
.,TRBV6-5,TRBJ2-3,.,CASSQLAARTDTQYF,TGTGCCAGCAGCCAACTAGCTGCCCGCACAGATACGCAGTATTTT
TRBD1,TRBV5-6,TRBJ2-7,.,CASSWDRDSYEQYF,TGTGCCAGCAGCTGGGACAGGGACTCCTACGAGCAGTACTTC
.,TRBV19,TRBJ2-4,once,CASSTSGVLAKNIQYF,TGTGCCAGTAGTACCAGTGGAGTCCTAGCCAAAAACATTCAGTACTTC
.,TRBV4-3,TRBJ2-7,.,CASGAEMGAYYEQYF,TGCGCCAGCGGAGCCGAAATGGGGGCCTACTACGAGCAGTACTTC
.,TRBV11-2,TRBJ1-5,few,CASSLGHSHNQPQHF,TGTGCCAGCAGCTTAGGGCACAGCCACAATCAGCCCCAGCATTTT
TRBD2,TRBV7-6,TRBJ2-7,.,CASSTTAGGRDEQYF,TGTGCCAGCAGCACGACAGCGGGGGGCCGGGACGAGCAGTACTTC
.,TRBV15,TRBJ2-5,.,CATSRDPTGETQYF,TGTGCCACCAGCAGAGATCCTACAGGGGAGACCCAGTACTTC
TRBD1,TRBV10-1,TRBJ2-5,.,CASSVRTGMETQYF,TGCGCCAGCAGTGTGCGGACAGGGATGGAGACCCAGTACTTC
TRBD2,TRBV29-1,TRBJ2-5,.,CSVTIAGIQETQYF,TGCAGCGTAACAATAGCGGGGATCCAAGAGACCCAGTACTTC
.,TRBV5-1,TRBJ1-2,.,CASSATGFRVYGYTF,TGCGCCAGCAGCGCAACAGGGTTCCGCGTCTATGGCTACACCTTC
.,TRBV10-3,TRBJ1-4,.,CAISGAAQEKLFF,TGTGCCATCAGTGGGGCCGCACAAGAAAAACTGTTTTTT
TRBD1,TRBV7-2,TRBJ2-7,.,CASSLAWDRVEQYF,TGTGCCAGCAGCTTAGCCTGGGACAGGGTCGAGCAGTACTTC
TRBD2,TRBV7-2,TRBJ2-5,.,CASRGASGGGTQYF,TGTGCCAGCAGGGGTGCTAGCGGGGGTGGGACCCAGTACTTC
TRBD1,TRBV7-2,TRBJ1-6,once,CASSLEGANSPLHF,TGTGCCAGCAGCTTAGAGGGGGCTAATTCACCCCTCCACTTT
TRBD1,TRBV9,TRBJ1-5,.,CASSHGDRESQPQHF,TGTGCCAGCAGCCACGGCGACAGGGAGTCTCAGCCCCAGCATTTT
TRBD2,TRBV4-1,TRBJ2-3,.,CASSQDSPSAGADTQYF,TGCGCCAGCAGCCAAGATTCCCCCTCAGCGGGGGCAGATACGCAGTATTTT